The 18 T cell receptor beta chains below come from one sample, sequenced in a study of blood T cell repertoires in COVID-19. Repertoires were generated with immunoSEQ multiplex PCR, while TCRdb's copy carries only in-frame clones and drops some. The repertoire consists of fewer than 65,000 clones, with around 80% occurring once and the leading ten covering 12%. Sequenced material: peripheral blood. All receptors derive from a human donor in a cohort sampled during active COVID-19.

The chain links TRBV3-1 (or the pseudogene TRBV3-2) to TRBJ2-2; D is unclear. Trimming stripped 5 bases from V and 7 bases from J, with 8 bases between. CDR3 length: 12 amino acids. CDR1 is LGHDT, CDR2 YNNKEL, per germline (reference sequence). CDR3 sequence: CASSSDFGELFF. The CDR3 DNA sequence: TGTGCCAGCAGCTCAGACTTCGGGGAGCTGTTTTTT.

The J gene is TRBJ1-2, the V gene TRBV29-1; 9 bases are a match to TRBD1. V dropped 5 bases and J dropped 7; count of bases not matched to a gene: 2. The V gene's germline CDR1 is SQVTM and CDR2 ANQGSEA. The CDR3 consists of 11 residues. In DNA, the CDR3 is TGCAGCGTTACAGGGGGCATTGGCTACACCTTC. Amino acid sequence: CSVTGGIGYTF.

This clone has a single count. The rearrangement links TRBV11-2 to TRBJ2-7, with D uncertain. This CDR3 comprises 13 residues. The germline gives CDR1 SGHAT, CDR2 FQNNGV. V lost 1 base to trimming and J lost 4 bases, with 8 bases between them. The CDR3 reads CASSLGVSYEQYF. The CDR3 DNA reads TGTGCCAGCAGCTTAGGTGTTTCTTACGAGCAGTACTTC.

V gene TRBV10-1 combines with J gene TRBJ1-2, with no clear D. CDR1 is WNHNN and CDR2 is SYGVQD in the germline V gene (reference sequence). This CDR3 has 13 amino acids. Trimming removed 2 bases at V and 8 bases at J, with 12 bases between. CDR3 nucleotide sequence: TGCGCCAGCAGTGAGAGTCCCGGACTAGGCTACACCTTC. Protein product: CASSESPGLGYTF.

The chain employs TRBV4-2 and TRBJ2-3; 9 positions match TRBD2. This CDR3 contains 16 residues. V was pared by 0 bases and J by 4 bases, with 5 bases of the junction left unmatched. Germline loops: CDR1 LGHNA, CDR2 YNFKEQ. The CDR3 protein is CASSQESSGAPDTQYF. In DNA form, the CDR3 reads TGTGCCAGCAGCCAAGAATCTAGCGGGGCTCCAGATACGCAGTATTTT.

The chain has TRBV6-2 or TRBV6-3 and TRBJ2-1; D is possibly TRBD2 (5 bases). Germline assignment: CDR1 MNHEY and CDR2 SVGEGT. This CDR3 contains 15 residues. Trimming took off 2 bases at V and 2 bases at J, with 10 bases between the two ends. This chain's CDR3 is CASSYTRVTYNEQFF. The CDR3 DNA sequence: TGTGCCAGCAGTTACACGAGGGTCACCTACAATGAGCAGTTCTTC.

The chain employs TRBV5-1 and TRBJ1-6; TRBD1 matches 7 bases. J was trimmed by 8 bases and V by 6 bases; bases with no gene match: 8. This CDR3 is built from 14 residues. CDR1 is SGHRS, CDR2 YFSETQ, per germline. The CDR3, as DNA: TGCGCCAGCAATCCGGGACAGAAGGATTCACCCCTCCACTTT. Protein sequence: CASNPGQKDSPLHF.

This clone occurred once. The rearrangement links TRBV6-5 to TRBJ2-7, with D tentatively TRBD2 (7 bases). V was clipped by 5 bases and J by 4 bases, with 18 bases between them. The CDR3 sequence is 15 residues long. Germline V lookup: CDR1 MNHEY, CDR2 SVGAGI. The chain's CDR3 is CASSQRGGRLYEQYF. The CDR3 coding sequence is TGTGCCAGCAGTCAAAGGGGGGGGCGCCTTTACGAGCAGTACTTC.

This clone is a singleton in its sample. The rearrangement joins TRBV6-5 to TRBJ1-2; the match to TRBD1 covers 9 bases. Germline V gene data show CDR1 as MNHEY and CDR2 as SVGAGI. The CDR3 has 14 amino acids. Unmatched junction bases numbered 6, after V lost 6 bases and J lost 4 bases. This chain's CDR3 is CASRGQGLSYGYTF. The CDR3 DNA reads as TGTGCCAGCAGGGGACAGGGCCTAAGCTATGGCTACACCTTC.

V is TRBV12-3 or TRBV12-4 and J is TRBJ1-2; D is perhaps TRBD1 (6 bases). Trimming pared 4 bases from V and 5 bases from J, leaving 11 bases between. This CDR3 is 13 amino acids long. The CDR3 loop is CASSYRVDYGYTF. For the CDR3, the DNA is TGTGCCAGCAGTTACAGGGTTGATTATGGCTACACCTTC.

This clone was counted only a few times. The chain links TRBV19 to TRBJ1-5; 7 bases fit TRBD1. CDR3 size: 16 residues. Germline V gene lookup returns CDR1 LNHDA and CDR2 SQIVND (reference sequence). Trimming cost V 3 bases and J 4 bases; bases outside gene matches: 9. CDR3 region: CASSILGDRQNQPQHF. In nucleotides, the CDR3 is TGTGCCAGTAGTATCTTGGGGGACAGACAGAATCAGCCCCAGCATTTT.

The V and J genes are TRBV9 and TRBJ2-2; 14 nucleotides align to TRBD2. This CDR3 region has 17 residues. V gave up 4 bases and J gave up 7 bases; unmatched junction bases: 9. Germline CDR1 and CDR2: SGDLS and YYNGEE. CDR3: CASSPSPGLAGVGELFF. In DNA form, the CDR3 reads TGTGCCAGCAGCCCCTCCCCGGGACTAGCGGGGGTCGGGGAGCTGTTTTTT.

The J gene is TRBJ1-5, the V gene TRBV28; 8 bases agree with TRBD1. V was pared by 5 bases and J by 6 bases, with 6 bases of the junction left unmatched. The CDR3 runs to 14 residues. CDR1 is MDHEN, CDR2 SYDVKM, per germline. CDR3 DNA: TGTGCCAGCAGTCCACGACAGGGGAGTCAGCCCCAGCATTTT. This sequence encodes CASSPRQGSQPQHF.

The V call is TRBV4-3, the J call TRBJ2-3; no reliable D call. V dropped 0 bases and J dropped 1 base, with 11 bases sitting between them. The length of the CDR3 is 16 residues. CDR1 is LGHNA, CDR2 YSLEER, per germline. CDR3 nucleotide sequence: TGCGCCAGCAGCCAAGATTGGTCAGGCGGCACAGATACGCAGTATTTT. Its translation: CASSQDWSGGTDTQYF.

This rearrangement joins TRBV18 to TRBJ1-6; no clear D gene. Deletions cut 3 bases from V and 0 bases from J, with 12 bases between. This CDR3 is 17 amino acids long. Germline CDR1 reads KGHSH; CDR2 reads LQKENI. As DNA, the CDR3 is TGTGCCAGCTCACCCGGAACGACTATCTCCTATAATTCACCCCTCCACTTT. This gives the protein CASSPGTTISYNSPLHF.

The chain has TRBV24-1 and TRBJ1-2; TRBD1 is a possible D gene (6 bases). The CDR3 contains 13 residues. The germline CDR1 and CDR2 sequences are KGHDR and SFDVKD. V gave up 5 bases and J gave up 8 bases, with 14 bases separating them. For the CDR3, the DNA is TGTGCCACCAGTGGGGGCAGGGGAAAAGGCTACACCTTC. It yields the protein CATSGGRGKGYTF.

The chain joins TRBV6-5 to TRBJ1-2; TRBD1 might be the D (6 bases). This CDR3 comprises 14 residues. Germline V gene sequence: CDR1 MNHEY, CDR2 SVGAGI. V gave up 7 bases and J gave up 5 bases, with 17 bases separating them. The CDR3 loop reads CASNSGGGNYGYTF. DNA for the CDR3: TGTGCCAGCAATTCGGGAGGGGGGAATTATGGCTACACCTTC.

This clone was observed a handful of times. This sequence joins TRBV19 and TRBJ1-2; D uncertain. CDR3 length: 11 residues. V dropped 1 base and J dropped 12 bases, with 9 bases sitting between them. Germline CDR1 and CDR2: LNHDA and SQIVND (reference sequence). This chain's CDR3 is CASSIGARNTF. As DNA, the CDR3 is TGTGCCAGTAGTATAGGTGCCAGAAACACCTTC.